This TCR beta chain was found in a study of cytomegalovirus exposure and HLA in healthy donors. Looking at the study overall: Genotyping showed roughly 86% of over 350 donors falling in the Caucasian-associated ancestry cluster.

CDR1 is SGHDT and CDR2 is YYEEEE in the germline V gene. The CDR3 contains 15 residues. The ends lost 4 bases at V and 1 base at J; junction bases unmatched: 4. PCR involved 60 Vbeta and 13 Jbeta primers. Original data processing: The count from a later analysis was some 83 million unique TCR beta chains, some 10 million of them shared. Profiled with immunoSEQ multiplex PCR; TCRdb holds only in-frame clones, not every one. V and J calls and clone size are those listed in that table; D and trimming were worked out from the DNA. The sample lists more than 95,000 clones, under 80% occurring once. Study-level results: Exclusion applied to some V segments, including TRBV6-2 and TRBV6-3, as they were indistinguishable. Later work found most CMV-associated TCR beta chains apparently HLA-restricted.

Comment on this clone: Its cognate antigen is unknown.

The TCR originated in a woman aged 40-49 years in good health and CMV-seropositive. The sample comprised PBMCs. V gene TRBV5-6 combines with J gene TRBJ2-5, with 10 bases matching TRBD2. The CDR3 sequence: CASSQERGGQETQYF. The CDR3 nucleotides are TGTGCCAGCAGCCAAGAGCGGGGGGGCCAAGAGACCCAGTACTTC.